What follows is one T cell receptor beta chain and its context. This CDR3 contains 13 residues. With 6 bases removed from V and 0 bases from J, the gap between germline ends came to 8 bases. The V gene's germline CDR1 is LNHDA and CDR2 SQIVND (reference sequence). This entry comes from a study of OX40 agonist ivuxolimab in advanced cancers. Study at large: Three patients had partial responses: one hepatocellular carcinoma, two cutaneous melanoma.

The repertoire was sequenced with immunoSEQ multiplex PCR; TCRdb's copy has only in-frame clones and lacks some. The sample has around 85,000 clones; about 90% are singletons. Specimen: CD4+ or CD8+ T cells sorted from blood, collected in a trial of the OX40 agonist ivuxolimab. This TCR came from an adult with an advanced solid tumor such as melanoma, head and neck, liver or kidney cancer. The rearrangement joins TRBV19 to TRBJ1-1, with D possibly matching TRBD1 (5 bases). CDR3 sequence: CASRTAMNTEAFF. DNA for the CDR3: TGTGCCAGTAGGACAGCTATGAACACTGAAGCTTTCTTT.